The 13 T cell receptor beta chains given below trace back to one sample, sequenced in a study of CD8 T cells in ankylosing spondylitis. MiXCR, applied by TCRdb to the 5' RACE reads, yields one record per CDR3 protein. The sample consists of around 17,000 distinct CDR3 sequences, roughly 8.2% of them appearing once. Sequences were obtained from blood. The receptors derive from a male donor with ankylosing spondylitis or in good health (not recorded which).

The chain uses TRBV29-1 and TRBJ1-4; 7 bases fit TRBD1. V was clipped by 7 bases and J by 15 bases; unmatched bases: 11. The CDR3 is 11 residues long. The germline CDR1 and CDR2 sequences are SQVTM and ANQGSEA. The chain's CDR3 is CSAHLTGQVFF. For the CDR3, the DNA is TGCAGCGCTCACCTGACAGGGCAGGTGTTTTTT.

This clonotype was seen ten or more times. CDR3 loop: CSASRRGRTGELFF. CDR3 DNA: TGCAGTGCTAGCCGGAGGGGGCGGACCGGGGAGCTGTTTTTT. The chain joins TRBV20-1 to TRBJ2-2, with a weak D call TRBD1 (7 bases). The CDR3 is 14 amino acids. V was shortened by 3 bases and J by 5 bases, with 13 bases between the two germline ends. Germline V lookup: CDR1 DFQATT, CDR2 SNEGSKA (reference sequence).

This clonotype was detected ten times or more. The chain is built from TRBV5-5 and TRBJ1-4, with a tentative D call TRBD1 (5 bases). CDR3 size: 15 residues. With 0 bases removed from V and 7 bases from J, the gap between germline ends came to 13 bases. From germline, CDR1 is SGHKS and CDR2 YYEKEE (reference sequence). Here the CDR3 reads CASSLVGGAAEKLFF. The CDR3 region has the DNA TGTGCCAGCAGCTTGGTGGGAGGGGCGGCTGAAAAACTGTTTTTT.

In its sample, this clonotype was seen many times. The V gene is TRBV20-1, the J gene TRBJ2-3; tentative D call: TRBD2 (6 bases). The CDR3 covers 13 residues. Germline loops: CDR1 DFQATT, CDR2 SNEGSKA (reference sequence). V was cut by 5 bases and J by 1 base, with 10 bases left in between. The CDR3, as DNA: TGCAGTGCTCGGGGGAGTGGCACAGATACGCAGTATTTT. This translates into CSARGSGTDTQYF.

The J gene is TRBJ2-6, the V gene TRBV29-1; D ambiguous. The CDR3 runs to 14 residues. CDR1 is SQVTM, CDR2 ANQGSEA, per germline. V was pared by 2 bases and J by 1 base, with 6 bases between. The CDR3 here is CSVEWPSGANVLTF. CDR3 sequence (DNA): TGCAGCGTTGAATGGCCGTCTGGGGCCAACGTCCTGACTTTC.

This clonotype was detected many times. The J gene is TRBJ1-1, the V gene TRBV25-1; D gene uncertain. Germline CDR1 MGHDK, CDR2 SYGVNS. The CDR3 loop spans 15 amino acids. The V gene lost 3 bases and the J gene lost 10 bases, with 21 bases spanning the gap. CDR3 sequence (DNA): TGTGCCAGCAGTGATCCTACCTCCGGAACTAAGGGAGCTTTCTTT. Translating it yields CASSDPTSGTKGAFF.

A few counts support this clonotype. The chain carries TRBV10-2 and TRBJ2-6; 7 nucleotides align to TRBD1. CDR1 and CDR2 from the germline V gene are WSHSY and SAAADI. V trimming: 6 bases; J trimming: 0 bases; junction bases outside the gene matches: 8. This CDR3 contains 17 residues. CDR3 nucleotides: TGCGCCAGCAGCTTAGACAGGGAATTCTCTGGGGCCAACGTCCTGACTTTC. Amino acids: CASSLDREFSGANVLTF.

V usage is TRBV4-3 and J usage is TRBJ2-1, with D maybe TRBD1 (5 bases). Trimming removed 4 bases from V and 8 bases from J, with 24 bases in between. The CDR3 extends over 17 amino acids. Germline values: CDR1 LGHNA, CDR2 YSLEER. The CDR3 is CASSPRARGSDTHEQFF. CDR3 sequence (DNA): TGCGCCAGCAGCCCAAGGGCTAGGGGAAGCGATACACATGAGCAGTTCTTC.

This clonotype was seen ten or more times. The chain couples TRBV5-1 to TRBJ2-2; the match to TRBD1 covers 8 bases. V gave up 2 bases and J gave up 6 bases; unmatched junction bases: 12. The length of the CDR3 is 17 residues. Germline loops: CDR1 SGHRS, CDR2 YFSETQ. The CDR3 here is CASSFFGTGSVSGELFF. CDR3 coding DNA: TGCGCCAGCAGCTTTTTCGGGACAGGTTCAGTCTCCGGGGAGCTGTTTTTT. Looking up the rest from reference TRBV5-1 and TRBJ2-2 gives the full variable domain: KAGVTQTPRYLIKTRGQQVTLSCSPISGHRSVSWYQQTPGQGLQFLFEYFSETQRNKGNFPGRFSGRQFSNSRSEMNVSTLELGDSALYLCASSFFGTGSVSGELFFGEGSRLTVL.

In this sample, this clonotype is large. The gene calls are TRBV13 and TRBJ2-2; TRBD1 agrees at 9 bases. Germline trimming cut 3 bases from V and 4 bases from J; bases unmatched to any gene: 3. CDR3 size: 15 residues. CDR1 is PRHDT, CDR2 FYEKMQ, per germline (reference sequence). The CDR3 reads CASSLGTGSTGELFF. The CDR3 DNA sequence: TGTGCCAGCAGCTTGGGGACAGGGTCCACCGGGGAGCTGTTTTTT.

This clonotype was seen ten or more times. The chain joins TRBV27 to TRBJ2-3, with D possibly TRBD1 on 6 matching bases. Germline V gives CDR1 MNHEY, CDR2 SMNVEV (reference sequence). This CDR3 comprises 15 residues. V was shortened by 6 bases and J by 1 base, with 14 bases between the two germline ends. CDR3 amino acids: CASSSGTPRTDTQYF. The DNA for the CDR3 is TGTGCCAGCAGCTCCGGGACACCCCGCACAGATACGCAGTATTTT.

This clonotype was detected many times. The genes are TRBV29-1 and TRBJ1-1; unclear D gene. V lost 7 bases, J lost 1 base, and 13 bases lay in between. This CDR3 has 13 amino acids. Germline V CDR1 and CDR2: SQVTM, ANQGSEA. The CDR3 DNA reads as TGCAGCGCACGTCCGGAGCCGAACACTGAAGCTTTCTTT. Translating gives CSARPEPNTEAFF. The complete variable domain, with remaining parts taken from reference TRBV29-1 and TRBJ1-1, reads SAVISQKPSRDICQRGTSLTIQCQVDSQVTMMFWYRQQPGQSLTLIATANQGSEATYESGFVIDKFPISRPNLTFSTLTVSNMSPEDSSIYLCSARPEPNTEAFFGQGTRLTVV.

Many counts were recorded for this clonotype. V gene TRBV28 combines with J gene TRBJ2-7; D unclear. CDR3 length equals 11 residues. Germline loops: CDR1 MDHEN, CDR2 SYDVKM. Trimming took off 8 bases at V and 1 base at J, with 6 bases between the two ends. The CDR3 bases are TGTGCCAGCCAAAAGTCCTACGAGCAGTACTTC. Amino acids: CASQKSYEQYF. Filled out from reference TRBV28 and TRBJ2-7, the complete variable domain reads DVKVTQSSRYLVKRTGEKVFLECVQDMDHENMFWYRQDPGLGLRLIYFSYDVKMKEKGDIPEGYSVSREKKERFSLILESASTNQTSMYLCASQKSYEQYFGPGTRLTVT.